Listed below are T cell receptor beta chains from one sample, sequenced in a study of T cell clones after liver transplantation. Method: immunoSEQ multiplex PCR; TCRdb's copy keeps in-frame clones and lacks some. The sample consists of roughly 120,000 clones, 90% of them appearing once. Source: CD4+ T cells from blood, taken 12 months after liver transplant. These receptors were taken from a human patient who received a liver transplant. Some T cells may possibly be graft donor cells. The CDR3 runs from the conserved cysteine through the conserved F or W. D genes are given only for firm matches. Size values are once, few and many counts, or a class for expanded clones, and some rows have none.

>.|TRBJ1-5|12|.|TRBV28
TGTGCCAGCAGTTTCGTAGGTCAGCCCCAGCATTTT
CASSFVGQPQHF
>.|TRBJ2-1|13|.|TRBV5-1
TGCGCCAGCAGCCTGACTGGTCTGACTGAGCAGTTCTTC
CASSLTGLTEQFF
>TRBD2|TRBJ2-3|17|.|TRBV5-1
TGCGCCAGCAGCAGGGGGATCCTAGCGGGGGGCACAGATACGCAGTATTTT
CASSRGILAGGTDTQYF
>.|TRBJ2-5|15|.|TRBV5-5
TGTGCCAGCAGCTTCCCTGGGACAACCAAAGAGACCCAGTACTTC
CASSFPGTTKETQYF
>.|TRBJ2-2|14|.|TRBV6-4
TGTGCCAGCAGTTCCCTCTTGGGCACCGGGGAGCTGTTTTTT
CASSSLLGTGELFF
>.|TRBJ2-1|13|.|TRBV11-2
TGTGCCAGCAGCTTTTTGTTTCAGGATGAGCAGTTCTTC
CASSFLFQDEQFF
>TRBD2|TRBJ2-3|16|once|TRBV28
TGTGCCAGCGCCGGGGCCGCACTAGCGGGAGAAGATACGCAGTATTTT
CASAGAALAGEDTQYF
>TRBD1|TRBJ2-7|13|.|TRBV2
TGTGCCAGCAGCCGATCAGGGGGTTTCGAGCAGTACTTC
CASSRSGGFEQYF
>TRBD2|TRBJ2-3|16|.|TRBV5-1
TGCGCCAGCAGCTGGACACTAGCGACCAGCACAGATACGCAGTATTTT
CASSWTLATSTDTQYF
>.|TRBJ2-7|16|once|TRBV11-2
TGTGCCAGCAGCTTAGGGCCGGGACCAACTCTTTACGAGCAGTACTTC
CASSLGPGPTLYEQYF
>TRBD1|TRBJ2-1|15|.|TRBV11-3
TGTGCCAGCAGCCCGGGACAGGGCTCCTACAATGAGCAGTTCTTC
CASSPGQGSYNEQFF
>.|TRBJ1-5|13|.|TRBV29-1
TGCAGCGTTGCGGCAGGCGGCAATCAGCCCCAGCATTTT
CSVAAGGNQPQHF
>.|TRBJ1-4|13|.|TRBV2
TGTGCCAGCCTATCCAGGGGTAATGAAAAACTGTTTTTT
CASLSRGNEKLFF
>.|TRBJ2-6|15|few|TRBV11-2
TGTGCCAGCAACTGGGGAGCTGGACGTTACAACGTCCTGACTTTC
CASNWGAGRYNVLTF
>.|TRBJ2-3|13|.|TRBV11-2
TGTGCCAGCAGCTTAGGCGGGCAAGATACGCAGTATTTT
CASSLGGQDTQYF
>.|TRBJ2-3|15|.|TRBV9
TGTGCCAGCAGCGTAGTAACGGGAGCAACAGATACGCAGTATTTT
CASSVVTGATDTQYF
>TRBD2|TRBJ2-7|15|.|TRBV27
TGTGCCAGCAGTTCAAACTTAGCGGGAGCAGGCGAGCAGTACTTC
CASSSNLAGAGEQYF
>.|TRBJ2-1|14|.|TRBV29-1
TGCAGCGTCGTTAGCGCGAGCTCCTACAATGAGCAGTTCTTC
CSVVSASSYNEQFF
>TRBD2|TRBJ2-1|16|.|TRBV10-2
TGCGCCAGCACCGAGAGGGGACTAGCGGGAAACAATGAGCAGTTCTTC
CASTERGLAGNNEQFF
>TRBD1|TRBJ2-3|14|.|TRBV5-1
TGCGCCAGCAGCTTGGACAGGGGAACAGATACGCAGTATTTT
CASSLDRGTDTQYF
>.|TRBJ1-2|15|.|TRBV7-9
TGTGCCAGCAGCTTAGTTGTACAGGGTGAAGATGGCTACACCTTC
CASSLVVQGEDGYTF
>.|TRBJ1-4|17|.|TRBV19
TGTGCCAGTAGTATAGATCCAAGCAGGGCGACTAATGAAAAACTGTTTTTT
CASSIDPSRATNEKLFF
>.|TRBJ2-5|15|.|TRBV21-1
TGTGCCAGCAAACCCAGGGGAGGGACCCTAGAGACCCAGTACTTC
CASKPRGGTLETQYF
>.|TRBJ2-1|15|.|TRBV11-2
TGTGCCAGCAGCTTTAGCTCCGGAAGGATAGATGAGCAGTTCTTC
CASSFSSGRIDEQFF
>.|TRBJ2-2|15|.|TRBV19
TGTGCCAGTAGTTCTCCGGGCTGGGCTCCCGGGGAGCTGTTTTTT
CASSSPGWAPGELFF
>.|TRBJ1-2|11|.|TRBV5-6
TGTGCCAGCAGACGGGGAGGCGGCTACACCTTC
CASRRGGGYTF
>TRBD2|TRBJ2-7|14|.|TRBV6-5
TGTGCCAGCGGGCCGGGGGGAAACAGATACGAGCAGTACTTC
CASGPGGNRYEQYF
>.|TRBJ1-3|16|.|TRBV2
TGTGCCAGCAGTGACGTACCCTCCCTAGGAGGAAACACCATATATTTT
CASSDVPSLGGNTIYF